The clone carrying this TCR beta chain was counted a few times. The antigen remains undetermined. The CDR3 spans 13 residues. V shed 6 bases and J 2 bases; nucleotides not matched to a gene: 5. CDR1 and CDR2 (germline): DFQATT, SNEGSKA (reference sequence). This record comes from a study of T cells after yellow fever vaccination. Findings of the study overall: Only a small proportion of the clonotypes turned up in both the CD4 and the CD8 compartments, likely arising from convergent recombination. Among primary-vaccination clones, most reappeared after the booster, at roughly 96% for CD4 and more than 85% for CD8. Sorted repertoires could include abundant contaminating clonotypes from bulk cells.

Synthesis of TCR cDNA relied on 5'RACE template switching, which attached a universal primer site and UMIs. TCRdb processed the 5' RACE reads anew with MiXCR; each CDR3 protein has one entry. This sample has 300,000 to 400,000 distinct CDR3 sequences, with approximately 12% found just once. This sequence originates from a man aged 18 to 30 who received the YFV17D yellow fever vaccine. The J gene is TRBJ2-7, the V gene TRBV20-1; 9 bases are shared with TRBD1. The sequenced sample was CD4+ T cells sorted from PBMCs, obtained 15 days after the yellow fever booster vaccination. Here the CDR3 DNA reads TGCAGTGCCCCCGGGACAGGGCCCTACGAGCAGTACGTC. Amino acid sequence: CSAPGTGPYEQYV.